Shown below are 2 T cell receptor beta chains from a single sample sequenced in a study of control samples from healthy donors and cancer patients. Using immunoSEQ multiplex PCR, the repertoire was profiled, and TCRdb retains in-frame clones only, with some absent. The sample has around 230,000 clones, about 93% seen once. The source material was blood. The receptors here all came from a man aged 50 to 59 in good health.

The chain links TRBV5-1 to TRBJ2-3; possibly TRBD2 for D (5 bases). The CDR3 extends over 14 amino acids. Germline CDR1 and CDR2: SGHRS and YFSETQ. V shed 5 bases and J shed 6 bases, with 16 bases lying between them. The DNA of the CDR3 is TGCGCCAGCAGTCCTGACAAGCCGGGGGATACGCAGTATTTT. Its translation: CASSPDKPGDTQYF.

The chain combines TRBV5-1 with TRBJ1-6; 7 bases are shared with TRBD1. The CDR3 runs 13 residues. V was pared by 4 bases and J by 8 bases, with 3 bases of the junction left unmatched. In germline, CDR1 is SGHRS, CDR2 YFSETQ. The CDR3 nucleotides read TGCGCCAGCAGCCTCGACAGGGATTCACCCCTCCACTTT. Translation: CASSLDRDSPLHF.